This T cell receptor beta chain was sequenced for a study of T-cell reconstitution after alpha-beta-depleted transplantation in children. The TCRbeta library was prepared with unique molecular identifiers. TCRdb redid the calling of the PCR reads with MiXCR, one entry per CDR3 protein. Altogether some 600,000 distinct CDR3 sequences are present, roughly 17% being singletons, with the ten largest covering about 1.1%. The clonotype was recovered from a human donor who donated a stem cell graft to a child with acute myeloid leukemia. The sample consisted of PBMCs from the stem cell graft donor, taken from the stem cell graft.

CDR3 bases: TGCGCCAGCAGTGACCCAGGAGAAGAGACCCAGTACTTC. Encoded protein: CASSDPGEETQYF. The chain combines TRBV10-1 with TRBJ2-5; D uncertain. The germline V gene has CDR1 WNHNN and CDR2 SYGVQD (reference sequence). This CDR3 spans 13 amino acids. V gave up 3 bases and J gave up 3 bases, with 8 bases separating them.